This T cell receptor (beta chain) was sequenced during a study of CD8+CD57+ T cells in acquired aplastic anemia. Profiling of TCR beta VDJ combinations and CDR3 sequences used genomic DNA as template. From the reads, TCRdb called clonotypes with MiXCR, one entry per CDR3 protein. The sample comprises around 170,000 distinct CDR3 sequences, roughly half of which are singletons, and approximately 9.7% rests with the top ten. An expansion of CD8+CD57+ cells by flow cytometry had been shown in patients chosen for sequencing. This clonotype was seen a single time. Sequencing was performed on sorted CD4+, CD8+, or CD8+CD57+ T cells (not recorded which) from PBMCs. The TCR comes from a human donor with aplastic anemia.

This chain's CDR3 is CASSYSPGGSSYEQYF. In DNA form, the CDR3 reads TGTGCCAGCAGTTATTCTCCGGGCGGGAGCTCCTACGAGCAGTACTTC. The chain carries TRBV6-5 and TRBJ2-7; 7 nucleotides align to TRBD2. V shed 3 bases and J 0 bases; nucleotides not matched to a gene: 8. In germline, CDR1 is MNHEY, CDR2 SVGAGI. This CDR3 is 16 amino acids long.